This paragraph reports one T cell receptor beta chain. These data originate in a study of tumor-infiltrating lymphocytes in oesophageal squamous cell carcinoma. TCRdb called the PCR reads again in MiXCR, with one record for every CDR3 protein. Of some 14,000 distinct CDR3 sequences listed, 50% are singletons. CDR3 length: 17 residues. Per the germline V gene, CDR1 is SGHAT and CDR2 is FQDESV (reference sequence). Source material: esophageal tumor tissue. The sequence derives from a male donor with esophageal squamous cell carcinoma. V gene TRBV11-1 combines with J gene TRBJ2-5; TRBD1 might be the D (6 bases). The end of the DNA is better explained by TRBJ2-1, so the J call may be wrong. The CDR3 DNA reads as TGTGCCAGCAGCTTAGCGTGGCAGGGGAGCTCCTACAATGAGCAGTTCTTC. Protein product: CASSLAWQGSSYNEQFF.